This TCR beta chain emerged from a study of control samples from healthy donors and cancer patients. Assay used: immunoSEQ multiplex PCR; TCRdb lists only in-frame clones, some missing. The repertoire consists of 130,000 to 150,000 clones, with approximately 93% occurring once and the leading ten covering 5.8%. This CDR3 is built from 13 residues. Per the germline V gene, CDR1 is LGHNT and CDR2 is FRNRAP. Trimming shortened V by 6 bases and J by 5 bases, and 11 bases separated the two germline ends. Input material: blood. This TCR was recovered from a man younger than 30 in good health. The chain is built from TRBV12-5 and TRBJ1-5; unclear D gene. The CDR3 loop reads CASGVREDQPQHF. The CDR3 DNA follows: TGTGCTAGTGGGGTACGGGAGGATCAGCCCCAGCATTTT. The full variable domain, completed using reference TRBV12-5 and TRBJ1-5, is DARVTQTPRHKVTEMGQEVTMRCQPILGHNTVFWYRQTMMQGLELLAYFRNRAPLDDSGMPKDRFSAEMPDATLATLKIQPSEPRDSAVYFCASGVREDQPQHFGDGTRLSIL.